A selection of T cell receptor beta chains follows, all from one sample in a study of Graves' ophthalmopathy and Graves' hyperthyroidism. TCRdb reanalysed the multiplex PCR reads using MiXCR and keeps one entry per CDR3 protein. The sample lists just over 600,000 distinct CDR3 sequences; approximately 21% were seen once. Sequences were obtained from peripheral blood. These receptors were collected from a woman between 18 and 30 years old with stable Graves' hyperthyroidism. Some clones in this sample may be carry-over from other donors' samples. CDR3s include the opening cysteine and the closing phenylalanine or tryptophan. The D gene is left open where the match is weak. Expanded clones are given a class, and other clones once, few, many or no size at all.

j_call clone_size d_call v_call cdr3_aa cdr3_nt
TRBJ2-2 few TRBD2 TRBV7-6 CASSSGLAGMLNTGELFF TGTGCCAGCAGCTCGGGACTAGCGGGGATGCTAAACACCGGGGAGCTGTTTTTT
TRBJ1-5 NA TRBD1 TRBV3-1 CASSQDKQGAIQPQHF TGTGCCAGCAGCCAAGATAAGCAGGGGGCGATTCAGCCCCAGCATTTT
TRBJ2-5 many NA TRBV6-5 CASSYSRVDQETQYF TGTGCCAGCAGTTACTCTCGGGTGGATCAAGAGACCCAGTACTTC
TRBJ2-3 few TRBD1 TRBV19 CASSHIHRGRGDTQYF TGTGCCAGTAGCCACATCCACAGGGGACGGGGAGATACGCAGTATTTT
TRBJ2-5 NA TRBD1 TRBV4-1 CASSRQGQGTQETQYF TGCGCCAGCAGCCGCCAGGGACAGGGTACCCAAGAGACCCAGTACTTC
TRBJ2-5 once TRBD2 TRBV5-1 CASRTSGHPGGQETQYF TGCGCCAGCAGGACTAGCGGGCACCCGGGGGGCCAAGAGACCCAGTACTTC
TRBJ1-6 many NA TRBV20-1 CSARDNGGGRNSPLHF TGCAGTGCTAGAGATAACGGGGGGGGGCGTAATTCACCCCTCCACTTT
TRBJ1-6 many NA TRBV20-1 CSAKTPDNPLHF TGCAGTGCTAAAACTCCGGACAACCCCCTCCACTTT
TRBJ1-5 NA NA TRBV6-1 CASSDPLVQLAQHF TGTGCCAGCAGTGATCCCCTGGTTCAGTTGGCCCAGCATTTT
TRBJ2-5 many NA TRBV6-1 CASSGRTLDF TGTGCCAGCAGTGGCAGGACTTTAGACTTC
TRBJ1-5 once NA TRBV6-4 CASTQLGNRGNQPQHF TGTGCCAGCACCCAGCTGGGTAATCGGGGCAATCAGCCCCAGCATTTT
TRBJ1-5 few NA TRBV4-1 CASAVRDFNQPQHF TGCGCCAGTGCAGTCCGGGACTTCAATCAGCCCCAGCATTTT
TRBJ1-5 NA TRBD1 TRBV12-3/TRBV12-4 CASRTGSQSNQPQHF TGTGCCAGCAGGACAGGGTCTCAAAGCAATCAGCCCCAGCATTTT
TRBJ2-5 many NA TRBV6-1 CASSENGVQETQYF TGTGCCAGCAGTGAAAATGGGGTGCAAGAGACCCAGTACTTC
TRBJ1-1 many NA TRBV12-3/TRBV12-4 CASSLLATEAFF TGTGCCAGCAGTTTATTAGCCACTGAAGCTTTCTTT
TRBJ2-2 many NA TRBV6-5 CASRPEWLSNTGELFF TGTGCCAGCAGACCCGAGTGGCTCTCGAACACCGGGGAGCTGTTTTTT
TRBJ1-1 many TRBD1 TRBV13 CASSPDTGTGGGGSFF TGTGCCAGCAGCCCTGATACCGGGACAGGGGGCGGTGGGTCTTTCTTT
TRBJ2-7 many NA TRBV29-1 CSVKGIKDSPVEQYF TGCAGCGTTAAAGGGATTAAGGATTCCCCGGTCGAGCAGTACTTC
TRBJ2-6 many NA TRBV5-1 CASSEQVDGANVLTF TGCGCCAGCAGCGAGCAGGTGGACGGGGCCAACGTCCTGACTTTC
TRBJ2-2 NA TRBD2 TRBV29-1 CSVGLAGNTGELFF TGCAGCGTTGGGCTAGCGGGAAACACCGGGGAGCTGTTTTTT
TRBJ2-3 many TRBD2 TRBV29-1 CSFSGGDTQYF TGCAGCTTTAGCGGGGGAGATACGCAGTATTTT
TRBJ1-6 many TRBD1 TRBV28 CATAGQDHYNSPLHF TGTGCCACAGCTGGACAGGACCATTATAATTCACCCCTCCACTTT
TRBJ2-7 many NA TRBV13 CASSLNSIYEQYF TGTGCCAGCAGCTTAAACAGTATTTACGAGCAGTACTTC
TRBJ2-5 many NA TRBV15 CASKGGLQETQYF TGTGCCTCCAAGGGGGGACTTCAAGAGACCCAGTACTTC
TRBJ2-5 few NA TRBV12-3/TRBV12-4 CASSNLAGQETQYF TGTGCCAGCAGTAACCTGGCTGGGCAAGAGACCCAGTACTTC
TRBJ1-1 few NA TRBV12-3/TRBV12-4 CASKPSGSLLYGNTEACF TGTGCCAGCAAACCCTCCGGCAGCCTACTCTACGGGAACACTGAAGCTTGCTTT
TRBJ1-2 few TRBD1 TRBV29-1 CSAQGVYGYTF TGCAGCGCTCAGGGGGTCTATGGCTACACCTTC
TRBJ2-7 few TRBD2 TRBV20-1 CSASGEGGRSYEQYF TGCAGTGCTAGTGGGGAGGGCGGCCGCTCCTACGAGCAGTACTTC
TRBJ1-1 many NA TRBV27 CASSFSLTGYDTEAFF TGTGCCAGCAGTTTCTCACTTACAGGGTATGACACTGAAGCTTTCTTT
TRBJ2-7 NA NA TRBV29-1 CSVGLGANDQYF TGCAGCGTTGGCCTGGGGGCCAACGATCAGTACTTC
TRBJ1-1 once NA TRBV28 CASIPRDGREAFF TGTGCCAGCATCCCCAGGGACGGAAGAGAAGCTTTCTTT
TRBJ1-2 NA NA TRBV6-5 CASSSGGGYGYTF TGTGCCAGCAGTTCCGGGGGGGGGTATGGCTACACCTTC
TRBJ2-6 few NA TRBV15 CATGRRAGANVLTF TGTGCCACCGGAAGGAGGGCTGGGGCCAACGTCCTGACTTTC
TRBJ2-2 many TRBD1 TRBV5-1 CASRTGTGPTNTGELFF TGCGCCAGCCGTACCGGGACAGGCCCAACGAACACCGGGGAGCTGTTTTTT
TRBJ2-7 NA TRBD1 TRBV6-5 CASSYSWDRGRSYEQYF TGTGCCAGCAGTTACTCATGGGACAGGGGGCGCTCCTACGAGCAGTACTTC
TRBJ2-7 NA NA TRBV4-1 CASSQDGLLLGYEQYF TGCGCCAGCAGCCAAGATGGGCTCCTCCTTGGGTACGAGCAGTACTTC
TRBJ2-4 many NA TRBV3-1 CASSSLVLPPMNIQYF TGTGCCAGCAGCAGCCTTGTCTTACCCCCGATGAACATTCAGTACTTC
TRBJ1-1 many NA TRBV19 CASSIRANTEAFF TGTGCCAGTAGTATCCGCGCCAACACTGAAGCTTTCTTT
TRBJ2-7 NA TRBD1 TRBV5-1 CASKRQGTYEQYF TGCGCCAGCAAACGACAGGGAACCTACGAGCAGTACTTC
TRBJ2-7 many NA TRBV6-2/TRBV6-3 CASSPPRGSLEQYF TGTGCCAGCAGTCCGCCGCGAGGGTCTCTCGAGCAGTACTTC
TRBJ1-2 many TRBD1 TRBV7-2 CASRDKGQGNDGYTF TGTGCCAGCAGGGATAAGGGACAGGGTAACGATGGCTACACCTTC
TRBJ2-1 few TRBD1 TRBV6-1 CASSGVRDRGINEKFF TGTGCCAGCAGTGGGGTTCGGGACAGGGGGATCAATGAGAAGTTCTTC
TRBJ1-1 NA NA TRBV24-1 CATGAGTEAFF TGTGCCACAGGGGCCGGCACTGAAGCTTTCTTT
TRBJ1-2 NA TRBD1 TRBV14 CASSQAWDRADGYTF TGTGCCAGCAGCCAAGCCTGGGACAGGGCAGATGGCTACACCTTC
TRBJ1-1 NA NA TRBV12-3/TRBV12-4 CASSNGSLNTEAFF TGTGCCAGCAGCAATGGATCGTTGAACACTGAAGCTTTCTTT
TRBJ2-7 NA TRBD2 TRBV27 CASSHPGLAIHEQYF TGTGCCAGCAGTCACCCGGGACTAGCTATTCACGAGCAGTACTTC
TRBJ1-2 many NA TRBV30 CAWSDPGPLIGTF TGTGCCTGGAGTGACCCGGGACCCCTAATCGGCACCTTC
TRBJ2-7 few NA TRBV5-1 CASSLAEGFWEQYF TGCGCCAGCAGCTTGGCCGAGGGGTTCTGGGAGCAGTACTTC
TRBJ2-2 NA NA TRBV27 CASRILGETGELFF TGTGCCAGCAGAATATTAGGCGAAACCGGGGAGCTGTTTTTT
TRBJ1-5 few NA TRBV20-1 CSAHHMISNQPQHF TGCAGTGCCCACCACATGATTAGCAATCAGCCCCAGCATTTT
TRBJ1-1 many NA TRBV3-1 CASSQPPEVTEAFF TGTGCCAGCAGCCAACCCCCAGAGGTCACTGAAGCTTTCTTT
TRBJ1-3 once NA TRBV15 CATSRVRGSGNTIYF TGTGCCACCAGCAGAGTCCGAGGTTCTGGAAACACCATATATTTT
TRBJ1-2 NA NA TRBV27 CASSPTGFANYGYTF TGTGCCAGCAGTCCAACAGGCTTTGCTAACTATGGCTACACCTTC
TRBJ2-7 many TRBD2 TRBV13 CASRIAGGYEQYF TGTGCCAGCAGAATAGCGGGAGGCTACGAGCAGTACTTC
TRBJ2-2 once NA TRBV7-3 CASSLTPPGPNAGELFF TGTGCCAGCAGCTTAACGCCCCCTGGGCCGAACGCCGGGGAGCTGTTTTTT
TRBJ2-7 many NA TRBV28 CASKGGRDNTYEQYF TGTGCCAGCAAGGGGGGCCGGGACAACACCTACGAGCAGTACTTC
TRBJ1-2 many NA TRBV6-1 CASSEDGQTYGYTF TGTGCCAGCAGTGAAGACGGGCAGACCTATGGCTACACCTTC
TRBJ2-5 NA NA TRBV28 CASSHQGPLETQYF TGTGCCAGCAGCCACCAGGGACCTCTAGAGACCCAGTACTTC